This record concerns one T cell receptor beta chain sequence. Its antigen is still unknown. V shed 3 bases and J shed 7 bases, with 8 bases lying between them. This CDR3 spans 11 amino acids. Germline V gives CDR1 DFQATT, CDR2 SNEGSKA (reference sequence). TCRdb recomputed calls from the RT-PCR reads with MiXCR, one row per CDR3 protein. The sample yields 650,000 or so distinct CDR3 sequences, around 15% seen once. This sample stems from a study of response to subunit inactivated influenza vaccine. Study-level results: Each seasonal influenza vaccination, the authors suggested, recruits few new T cells.

The rearrangement uses TRBV20-1 and TRBJ2-3; a possible D gene is TRBD2 (6 bases). Sample: PBMCs from blood, taken around 14 days before vaccination. This receptor was taken from a man aged 45 to 65 who received an inactivated influenza vaccine. CDR3: CSARGGYTQYF. The CDR3 DNA reads TGCAGTGCTAGGGGAGGATATACGCAGTATTTT.